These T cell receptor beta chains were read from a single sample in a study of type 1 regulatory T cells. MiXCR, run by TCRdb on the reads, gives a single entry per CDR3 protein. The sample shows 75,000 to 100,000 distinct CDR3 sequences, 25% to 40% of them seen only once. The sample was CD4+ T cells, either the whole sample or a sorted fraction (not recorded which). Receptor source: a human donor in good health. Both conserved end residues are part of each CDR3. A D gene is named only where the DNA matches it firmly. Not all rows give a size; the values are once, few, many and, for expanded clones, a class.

CDR3nt: TGCGCCAGCAGCACAGGAACAGGGGGCGATTCACCCCTCCACTTT
CDR3aa: CASSTGTGGDSPLHF
abundance: NA
j_gene: TRBJ1-6
d_gene: TRBD1
v_gene: TRBV5-1

CDR3nt: TGTGCCACTTCCCCGGTGGGGGCCAGCTCCTACGAGCAGTACTTC
CDR3aa: CATSPVGASSYEQYF
abundance: few
j_gene: TRBJ2-7
d_gene: NA
v_gene: TRBV15

CDR3nt: TGTGCCAGCAGCCCCTATGGTACCGTTGTAGAGACCCAGTACTTC
CDR3aa: CASSPYGTVVETQYF
abundance: NA
j_gene: TRBJ2-5
d_gene: NA
v_gene: TRBV7-8

CDR3nt: TGTGCCAGCAGCTTAGGAAGGATAGGAAACAATGAGCAGTTCTTC
CDR3aa: CASSLGRIGNNEQFF
abundance: few
j_gene: TRBJ2-1
d_gene: NA
v_gene: TRBV7-8

CDR3nt: TGTGCCAGCAGGCAAGGACTAGCGGGAGACGAGCAGTACTTC
CDR3aa: CASRQGLAGDEQYF
abundance: NA
j_gene: TRBJ2-7
d_gene: TRBD2
v_gene: TRBV7-2

CDR3nt: TGTGCCAGCTCACTAGACGGTCCGGCCAATAATTCACCCCTCCACTTT
CDR3aa: CASSLDGPANNSPLHF
abundance: few
j_gene: TRBJ1-6
d_gene: NA
v_gene: TRBV18

CDR3nt: TGCAGTGCTAGTGACCGGACCGTTAGCCCCTACGAGCAGTACTTC
CDR3aa: CSASDRTVSPYEQYF
abundance: few
j_gene: TRBJ2-7
d_gene: NA
v_gene: TRBV20-1

CDR3nt: TGTGCCAGTAGTATACGGGGAACTAGTTCCTACAATGAGCAGTTCTTC
CDR3aa: CASSIRGTSSYNEQFF
abundance: many
j_gene: TRBJ2-1
d_gene: NA
v_gene: TRBV19

CDR3nt: TGCGCCAGCAGCTTGGAGGGGGGGCCCACCCCAGATACGCAGTATTTT
CDR3aa: CASSLEGGPTPDTQYF
abundance: once
j_gene: TRBJ2-3
d_gene: NA
v_gene: TRBV5-1

CDR3nt: TGCAGCGTTGGGGGCGGTGGCGGGGAGCTGTTTTTT
CDR3aa: CSVGGGGGELFF
abundance: few
j_gene: TRBJ2-2
d_gene: NA
v_gene: TRBV29-1

CDR3nt: TGCAGTGCGAGACAAGACACCGGGGAGCTGTTTTTT
CDR3aa: CSARQDTGELFF
abundance: few
j_gene: TRBJ2-2
d_gene: NA
v_gene: TRBV20-1

CDR3nt: TGTGCCAGCAATTCTTACTCACTAGCGGGAACCTACAATGAGCAGTTCTTC
CDR3aa: CASNSYSLAGTYNEQFF
abundance: few
j_gene: TRBJ2-1
d_gene: TRBD2
v_gene: TRBV12-3/TRBV12-4

CDR3nt: TGTGCCAGCAGCTTAAGGTCTAGCGGAGGGGGACACGGGGAGCTGTTTTTT
CDR3aa: CASSLRSSGGGHGELFF
abundance: many
j_gene: TRBJ2-2
d_gene: NA
v_gene: TRBV7-2

CDR3nt: TGTGCCAGTACTAGCGCAGGGCCAGCCAAAAACATTCAGTACTTC
CDR3aa: CASTSAGPAKNIQYF
abundance: NA
j_gene: TRBJ2-4
d_gene: TRBD2
v_gene: TRBV12-3/TRBV12-4

CDR3nt: TGTGCCAGCAGAGCACCCACAGGTTTTAAAAATGAAAAACTGTTTTTT
CDR3aa: CASRAPTGFKNEKLFF
abundance: many
j_gene: TRBJ1-4
d_gene: NA
v_gene: TRBV12-3/TRBV12-4

CDR3nt: TGTGCCAGCAGCCGGGACCGCTATCAGCCCCAGCATTTT
CDR3aa: CASSRDRYQPQHF
abundance: NA
j_gene: TRBJ1-5
d_gene: NA
v_gene: TRBV7-6

CDR3nt: TGCAGTGCACGGGACCTTCCCTCCGGAAACATTCAGTACTTC
CDR3aa: CSARDLPSGNIQYF
abundance: NA
j_gene: TRBJ2-4
d_gene: NA
v_gene: TRBV20-1

CDR3nt: TGCGCCAGCAGCAGGACTAGCGGGACCATTGGGGAGCTGTTTTTT
CDR3aa: CASSRTSGTIGELFF
abundance: NA
j_gene: TRBJ2-2
d_gene: TRBD2
v_gene: TRBV5-1

CDR3nt: TGCGCCAGCAGCCAGAACCCCGCCGAATCCATCTACGAGCAGTACTTC
CDR3aa: CASSQNPAESIYEQYF
abundance: NA
j_gene: TRBJ2-7
d_gene: NA
v_gene: TRBV4-1

CDR3nt: TGTGCCAGCAGCAAAGGACAGCGCGAGCAGTACTTC
CDR3aa: CASSKGQREQYF
abundance: NA
j_gene: TRBJ2-7
d_gene: NA
v_gene: TRBV7-2

CDR3nt: TGTGCCAGCAGCTTGGAGGTGAGAAGGAGTACTGAAGCTTTCTTT
CDR3aa: CASSLEVRRSTEAFF
abundance: NA
j_gene: TRBJ1-1
d_gene: NA
v_gene: TRBV5-6

CDR3nt: TGCAGCGTGGGAAGGAATGAGCAGTTCTTC
CDR3aa: CSVGRNEQFF
abundance: few
j_gene: TRBJ2-1
d_gene: NA
v_gene: TRBV29-1

CDR3nt: TGCAGTGCTCACCGGCCGGCGGGGCCTAGCACAGATACGCAGTATTTT
CDR3aa: CSAHRPAGPSTDTQYF
abundance: NA
j_gene: TRBJ2-3
d_gene: NA
v_gene: TRBV20-1

CDR3nt: TGCAGTGCTAGAGTTCTAGCGGGGAATGAGCAGTTCTTC
CDR3aa: CSARVLAGNEQFF
abundance: few
j_gene: TRBJ2-1
d_gene: TRBD2
v_gene: TRBV20-1

CDR3nt: TGCAGTGGCCTAGCGGGGGCCCCCTACGAGCAGTACTTC
CDR3aa: CSGLAGAPYEQYF
abundance: few
j_gene: TRBJ2-7
d_gene: TRBD2
v_gene: TRBV20-1

CDR3nt: TGTGCCAGCAGCTTAGCGCAGGGACAGGGTTACGAGCAGTACTTC
CDR3aa: CASSLAQGQGYEQYF
abundance: NA
j_gene: TRBJ2-7
d_gene: TRBD1
v_gene: TRBV7-2

CDR3nt: TGTGCCAGCAGTTTATATCTGGGCGCTGAGCAGTTCTTC
CDR3aa: CASSLYLGAEQFF
abundance: NA
j_gene: TRBJ2-1
d_gene: NA
v_gene: TRBV28

CDR3nt: TGCGCCAGCAGCTTGGCCGGGGGGGGGAACACTGAAGCTTTCTTT
CDR3aa: CASSLAGGGNTEAFF
abundance: NA
j_gene: TRBJ1-1
d_gene: NA
v_gene: TRBV5-1

CDR3nt: TGTGCCAGCAGCTACTCGAGCGGGAGCCCCACAGATACGCAGTATTTT
CDR3aa: CASSYSSGSPTDTQYF
abundance: NA
j_gene: TRBJ2-3
d_gene: TRBD2
v_gene: TRBV7-9

CDR3nt: TGCAGTGCTAGCCAGGGAGGAGGTTTTGACTACACCTTC
CDR3aa: CSASQGGGFDYTF
abundance: NA
j_gene: TRBJ1-2
d_gene: NA
v_gene: TRBV20-1

CDR3nt: TGTGCCAGCAGGACCGGGACAGCGAACACCGGGGAGCTGTTTTTT
CDR3aa: CASRTGTANTGELFF
abundance: NA
j_gene: TRBJ2-2
d_gene: TRBD1
v_gene: TRBV7-2

CDR3nt: TGCGCCAGCAGCTTGACTCCGGACAGGCAAGAGACCCAGTACTTC
CDR3aa: CASSLTPDRQETQYF
abundance: few
j_gene: TRBJ2-5
d_gene: TRBD1
v_gene: TRBV5-1

CDR3nt: TGTGCCAGCAGCTTAAGACAGGGGGCTCTTGAGACCCAGTACTTC
CDR3aa: CASSLRQGALETQYF
abundance: few
j_gene: TRBJ2-5
d_gene: TRBD1
v_gene: TRBV7-9

CDR3nt: TGTGCCAGCAGTTTCGCCACCGGGGTGGGTAGCAATCAGCCCCAGCATTTT
CDR3aa: CASSFATGVGSNQPQHF
abundance: NA
j_gene: TRBJ1-5
d_gene: NA
v_gene: TRBV12-3/TRBV12-4

CDR3nt: TGCAGTGCTGGACAGGGTTTTTACTATGGCTACACCTTC
CDR3aa: CSAGQGFYYGYTF
abundance: NA
j_gene: TRBJ1-2
d_gene: TRBD1
v_gene: TRBV20-1

CDR3nt: TGCGCCAGCAGCTTGGGACTAGCGGGAGGTACGCAGTATTTT
CDR3aa: CASSLGLAGGTQYF
abundance: NA
j_gene: TRBJ2-3
d_gene: TRBD2
v_gene: TRBV5-1

CDR3nt: TGTGCCAGCAGTGAAGCGGGGGGAGTTTACAATGAGCAGTTCTTC
CDR3aa: CASSEAGGVYNEQFF
abundance: once
j_gene: TRBJ2-1
d_gene: NA
v_gene: TRBV6-1

CDR3nt: TGCAGTGCTAGGACCAACAATGAGCAGTTCTTC
CDR3aa: CSARTNNEQFF
abundance: many
j_gene: TRBJ2-1
d_gene: NA
v_gene: TRBV20-1

CDR3nt: TGTGCCAGTAGTGAATTTGGGGGCGCGCGTAACGACGAGCAGTACTTC
CDR3aa: CASSEFGGARNDEQYF
abundance: once
j_gene: TRBJ2-7
d_gene: NA
v_gene: TRBV19

CDR3nt: TGCAGTGCTAGAGCCATTAGGGAGGGCATGGAGACCCAGTACTTC
CDR3aa: CSARAIREGMETQYF
abundance: NA
j_gene: TRBJ2-5
d_gene: TRBD2
v_gene: TRBV20-1

CDR3nt: TGCGCCAGCAGCACCGGGACCCAAAGCCTCCCGCAGTATTTT
CDR3aa: CASSTGTQSLPQYF
abundance: NA
j_gene: TRBJ2-3
d_gene: NA
v_gene: TRBV5-1

CDR3nt: TGCAGTGCGGAGATGGTGGCGGGAGAGACCCAGTACTTC
CDR3aa: CSAEMVAGETQYF
abundance: many
j_gene: TRBJ2-5
d_gene: NA
v_gene: TRBV20-1

CDR3nt: TGTGCCAGCAGCCGGGACAGGGGGTTTTCTAATGAAAAACTGTTTTTT
CDR3aa: CASSRDRGFSNEKLFF
abundance: NA
j_gene: TRBJ1-4
d_gene: TRBD1
v_gene: TRBV7-2

CDR3nt: TGTGCCAGCAGTTCGTGGGACGAGAATGAAAAACTGTTTTTT
CDR3aa: CASSSWDENEKLFF
abundance: few
j_gene: TRBJ1-4
d_gene: NA
v_gene: TRBV12-3/TRBV12-4

CDR3nt: TGTGCCAGTAGTATGAGTGGAGCCTACGAGCAGTACTTC
CDR3aa: CASSMSGAYEQYF
abundance: NA
j_gene: TRBJ2-7
d_gene: NA
v_gene: TRBV19

CDR3nt: TGTGCCAGCAGCTTAGGGGTGACTACCCTCTCCTACAATGAGCAGTTCTTC
CDR3aa: CASSLGVTTLSYNEQFF
abundance: few
j_gene: TRBJ2-1
d_gene: NA
v_gene: TRBV11-3

CDR3nt: TGTGCCAGCAGTGAGACCCAGGGCAGGGAGGGGGCGGACGAAGCTTTCTTT
CDR3aa: CASSETQGREGADEAFF
abundance: NA
j_gene: TRBJ1-1
d_gene: TRBD1
v_gene: TRBV25-1

CDR3nt: TGTGCCAGCAGTTACGACAGCTACGAGCAGTACTTC
CDR3aa: CASSYDSYEQYF
abundance: NA
j_gene: TRBJ2-7
d_gene: NA
v_gene: TRBV6-2/TRBV6-3

CDR3nt: TGTGCCAGCAATCGACAGGGGCGGAACACTGAAGCTTTCTTT
CDR3aa: CASNRQGRNTEAFF
abundance: few
j_gene: TRBJ1-1
d_gene: TRBD1
v_gene: TRBV14

CDR3nt: TGTGCCAGCAGCTTCTTAGCGGGAGCGGGGAAGACCCAGTACTTC
CDR3aa: CASSFLAGAGKTQYF
abundance: NA
j_gene: TRBJ2-5
d_gene: TRBD2
v_gene: TRBV7-9

CDR3nt: TGTGCCAGCAGCCAGGGGACGGAACGGCAGTTCTTC
CDR3aa: CASSQGTERQFF
abundance: NA
j_gene: TRBJ2-1
d_gene: NA
v_gene: TRBV7-2

CDR3nt: TGTGCCAGCAGCTCCAGGGGGCCGAACACCGGGGAGCTGTTTTTT
CDR3aa: CASSSRGPNTGELFF
abundance: NA
j_gene: TRBJ2-2
d_gene: TRBD1
v_gene: TRBV7-8

CDR3nt: TGCAGTGCTGTGGGTGGGACTAGCGGGAGGGCGGGCGAGCAGTACTTC
CDR3aa: CSAVGGTSGRAGEQYF
abundance: NA
j_gene: TRBJ2-7
d_gene: TRBD2
v_gene: TRBV20-1

CDR3nt: TGTGCCAGCAGTGATCCGGGGGCGGTCACCGGGGAGCTGTTTTTT
CDR3aa: CASSDPGAVTGELFF
abundance: few
j_gene: TRBJ2-2
d_gene: NA
v_gene: TRBV2

CDR3nt: TGCGCCAGCAGCGACACAGGGGGGTCCACTGAAGCTTTCTTT
CDR3aa: CASSDTGGSTEAFF
abundance: NA
j_gene: TRBJ1-1
d_gene: TRBD1
v_gene: TRBV5-1

CDR3nt: TGTGCCAGCAGCTTGCCGGGGTCTGGGGCCAACGTCCTGACTTTC
CDR3aa: CASSLPGSGANVLTF
abundance: NA
j_gene: TRBJ2-6
d_gene: NA
v_gene: TRBV5-6

CDR3nt: TGCAGTGTTCCCAGGGACCCTAACTATGGCTACACCTTC
CDR3aa: CSVPRDPNYGYTF
abundance: NA
j_gene: TRBJ1-2
d_gene: NA
v_gene: TRBV20-1

CDR3nt: TGTGCCAGCAGCTTAGCGGGAACCCGGAATGAGCAGTTCTTC
CDR3aa: CASSLAGTRNEQFF
abundance: NA
j_gene: TRBJ2-1
d_gene: NA
v_gene: TRBV7-9

CDR3nt: TGCGCCAGCAGCGAGAACACCGGGACAGGGGGAGATGAGCAGTTCTTC
CDR3aa: CASSENTGTGGDEQFF
abundance: NA
j_gene: TRBJ2-1
d_gene: TRBD1
v_gene: TRBV5-1

CDR3nt: TGTGCCAGCAGCCAAGTATTCTCTGGGGGCAGGGAAGCTTTCTTT
CDR3aa: CASSQVFSGGREAFF
abundance: NA
j_gene: TRBJ1-1
d_gene: NA
v_gene: TRBV4-2